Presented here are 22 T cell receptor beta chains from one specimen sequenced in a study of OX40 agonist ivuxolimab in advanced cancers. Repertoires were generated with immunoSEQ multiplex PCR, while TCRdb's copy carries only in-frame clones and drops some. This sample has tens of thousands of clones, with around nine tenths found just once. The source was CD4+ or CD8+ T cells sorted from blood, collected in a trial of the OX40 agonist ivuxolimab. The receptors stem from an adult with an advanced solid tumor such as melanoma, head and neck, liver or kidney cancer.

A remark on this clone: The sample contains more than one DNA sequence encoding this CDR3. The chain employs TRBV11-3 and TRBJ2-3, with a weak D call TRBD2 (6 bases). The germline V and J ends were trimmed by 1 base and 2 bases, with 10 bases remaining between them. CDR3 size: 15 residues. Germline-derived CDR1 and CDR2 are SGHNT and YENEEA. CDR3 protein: CASSLVAGSTDTQYF. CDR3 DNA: TGTGCCAGCAGCTTAGTCGCGGGGTCCACAGATACGCAGTATTTT.

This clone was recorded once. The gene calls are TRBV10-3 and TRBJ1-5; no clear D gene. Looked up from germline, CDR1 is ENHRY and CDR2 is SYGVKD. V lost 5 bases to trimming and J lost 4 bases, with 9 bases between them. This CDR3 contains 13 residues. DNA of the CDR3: TGTGCCATCAGTCGGGAGGAGAATCAGCCCCAGCATTTT. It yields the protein CAISREENQPQHF.

The CDR3 reads CASSVRRGDGQPQHF. Written as DNA, the CDR3 is TGTGCCAGTAGTGTCAGACGGGGGGACGGTCAGCCCCAGCATTTT. The chain couples TRBV19 to TRBJ1-5; D perhaps matches TRBD1 (5 bases). V dropped 5 bases and J dropped 6 bases, with 17 bases sitting between them. Looked up from germline, CDR1 is LNHDA and CDR2 is SQIVND (reference sequence). This CDR3 region has 15 residues. The full variable domain, rest sourced from reference TRBV19 and TRBJ1-5, is DGGITQSPKYLFRKEGQNVTLSCEQNLNHDAMYWYRQDPGQGLRLIYYSQIVNDFQKGDIAEGYSVSREKKESFPLTVTSAQKNPTAFYLCASSVRRGDGQPQHFGDGTRLSIL.

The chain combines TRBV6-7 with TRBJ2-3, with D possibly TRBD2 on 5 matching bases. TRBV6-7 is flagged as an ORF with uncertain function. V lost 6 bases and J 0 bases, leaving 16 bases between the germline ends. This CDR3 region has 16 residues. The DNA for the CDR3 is TGTGCCAGCAGCCGAGAGCGGCAGACTAGCACAGATACGCAGTATTTT. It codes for CASSRERQTSTDTQYF.

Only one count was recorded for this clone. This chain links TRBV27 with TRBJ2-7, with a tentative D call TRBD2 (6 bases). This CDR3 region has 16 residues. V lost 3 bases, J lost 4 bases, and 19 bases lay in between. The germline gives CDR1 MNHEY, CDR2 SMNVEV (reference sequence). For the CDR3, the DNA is TGTGCCAGCAGTTTTTTCCCCGCGGGAACGGGATACGAGCAGTACTTC. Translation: CASSFFPAGTGYEQYF.

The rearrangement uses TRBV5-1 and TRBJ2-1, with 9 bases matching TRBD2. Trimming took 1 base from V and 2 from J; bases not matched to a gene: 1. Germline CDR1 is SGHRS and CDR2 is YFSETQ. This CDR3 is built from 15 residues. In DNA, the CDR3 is TGCGCCAGCAGCTTGCGACTAGCGGCCTACAATGAGCAGTTCTTC. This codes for CASSLRLAAYNEQFF.

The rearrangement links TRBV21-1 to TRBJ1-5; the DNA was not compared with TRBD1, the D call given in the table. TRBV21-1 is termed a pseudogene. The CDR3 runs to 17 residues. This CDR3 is CASSKGVCTGINQPQHF. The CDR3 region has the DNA TGTGCCAGCAGCAAAGGAGTTTGTACAGGGATTAATCAGCCCCAGCATTTT.

For the CDR3, the DNA is TGTGCCAGCAGGGCCGGGACTTACACTGAAGCTTTCTTT. Encoded protein: CASRAGTYTEAFF. V is TRBV2 and J is TRBJ1-1; possibly TRBD1 for D (5 bases). The germline V gene has CDR1 SNHLY and CDR2 FYNNEI. The CDR3 consists of 13 residues. Trimming took off 6 bases at V and 3 bases at J, with 11 bases between the two ends.

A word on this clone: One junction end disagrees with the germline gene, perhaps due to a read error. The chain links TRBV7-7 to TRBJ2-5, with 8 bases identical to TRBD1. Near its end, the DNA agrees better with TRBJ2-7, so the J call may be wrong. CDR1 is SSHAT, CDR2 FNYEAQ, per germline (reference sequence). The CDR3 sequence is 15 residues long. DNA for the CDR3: TGTGCTAGCAGCCTAGAGAGGACAGGGTTGGACGAGCAGTACTTC. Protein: CASSLERTGLDEQYF.

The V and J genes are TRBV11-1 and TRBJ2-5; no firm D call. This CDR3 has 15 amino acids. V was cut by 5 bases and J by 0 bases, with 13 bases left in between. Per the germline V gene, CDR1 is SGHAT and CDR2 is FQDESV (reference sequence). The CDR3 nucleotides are TGTGCCAGCAGCCCGACTGGAGATTACCAAGAGACCCAGTACTTC. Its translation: CASSPTGDYQETQYF.

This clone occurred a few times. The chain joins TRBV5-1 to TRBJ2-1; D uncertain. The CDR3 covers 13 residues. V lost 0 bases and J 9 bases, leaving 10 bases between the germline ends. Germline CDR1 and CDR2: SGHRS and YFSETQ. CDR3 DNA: TGCGCCAGCAGCTTGGCTTGGGTATCTGAGCAGTTCTTC. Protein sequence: CASSLAWVSEQFF.

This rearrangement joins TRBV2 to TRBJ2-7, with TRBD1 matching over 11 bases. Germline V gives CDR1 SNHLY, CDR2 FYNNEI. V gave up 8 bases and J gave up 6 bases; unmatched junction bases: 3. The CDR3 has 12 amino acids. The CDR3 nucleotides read TGTGCCAGCCGGGGACAGGGGGGCGAGCAGTACTTC. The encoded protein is CASRGQGGEQYF.

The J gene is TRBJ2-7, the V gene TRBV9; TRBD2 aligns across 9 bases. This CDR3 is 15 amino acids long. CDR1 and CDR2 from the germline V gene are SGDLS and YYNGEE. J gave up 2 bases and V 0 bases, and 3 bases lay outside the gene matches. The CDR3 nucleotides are TGTGCCAGCAGCGTAGTAGCGGGAGACACCTACGAGCAGTACTTC. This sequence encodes CASSVVAGDTYEQYF. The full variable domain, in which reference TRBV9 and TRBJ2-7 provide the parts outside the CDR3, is DSGVTQTPKHLITATGQRVTLRCSPRSGDLSVYWYQQSLDQGLQFLIQYYNGEERAKGNILERFSAQQFPDLHSELNLSSLELGDSALYFCASSVVAGDTYEQYFGPGTRLTVT.

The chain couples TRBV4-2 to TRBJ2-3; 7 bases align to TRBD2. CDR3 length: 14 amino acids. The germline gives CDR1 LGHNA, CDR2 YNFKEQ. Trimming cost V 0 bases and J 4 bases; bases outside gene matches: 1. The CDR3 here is CASSQEGRADTQYF. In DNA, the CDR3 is TGTGCCAGCAGCCAAGAGGGGAGGGCAGATACGCAGTATTTT.

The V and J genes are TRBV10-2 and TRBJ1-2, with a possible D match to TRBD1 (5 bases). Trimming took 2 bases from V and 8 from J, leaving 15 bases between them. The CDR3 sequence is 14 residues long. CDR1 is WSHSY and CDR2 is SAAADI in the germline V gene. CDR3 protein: CASSERGKDLGYTF. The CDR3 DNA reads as TGCGCCAGCAGTGAGCGGGGGAAGGATCTGGGCTACACCTTC.

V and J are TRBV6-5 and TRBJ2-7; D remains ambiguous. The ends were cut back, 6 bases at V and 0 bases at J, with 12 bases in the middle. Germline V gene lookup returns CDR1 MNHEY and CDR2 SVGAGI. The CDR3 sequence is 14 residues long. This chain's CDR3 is CASSRTESSYEQYF. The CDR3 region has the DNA TGTGCCAGCAGCCGGACGGAGAGCTCCTACGAGCAGTACTTC.

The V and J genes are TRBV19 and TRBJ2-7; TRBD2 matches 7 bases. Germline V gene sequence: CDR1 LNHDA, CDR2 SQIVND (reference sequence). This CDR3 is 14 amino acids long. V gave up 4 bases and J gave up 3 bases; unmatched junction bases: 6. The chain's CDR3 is CASSTSGQSYEQYF. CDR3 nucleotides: TGTGCCAGTAGTACTAGCGGACAAAGCTACGAGCAGTACTTC.

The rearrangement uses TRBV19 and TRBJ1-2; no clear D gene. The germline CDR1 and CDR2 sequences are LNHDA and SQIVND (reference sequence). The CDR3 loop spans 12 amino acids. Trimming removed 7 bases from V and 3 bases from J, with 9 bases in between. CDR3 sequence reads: CASTGSYYGYTF. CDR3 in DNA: TGTGCCAGTACCGGGTCCTACTATGGCTACACCTTC.

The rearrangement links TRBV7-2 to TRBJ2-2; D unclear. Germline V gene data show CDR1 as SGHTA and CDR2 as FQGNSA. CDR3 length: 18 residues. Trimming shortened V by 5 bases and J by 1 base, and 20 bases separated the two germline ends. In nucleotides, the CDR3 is TGTGCCAGCAGCCCGACTCGACCCAAGGCCGGGAACACCGGGGAGCTGTTTTTT. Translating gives CASSPTRPKAGNTGELFF.

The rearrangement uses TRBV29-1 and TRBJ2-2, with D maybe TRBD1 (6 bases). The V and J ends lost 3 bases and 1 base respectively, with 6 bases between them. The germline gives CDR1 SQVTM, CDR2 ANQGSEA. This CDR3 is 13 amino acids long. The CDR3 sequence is CSVDRGNTGELFF. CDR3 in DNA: TGCAGCGTTGACAGGGGGAACACCGGGGAGCTGTTTTTT.

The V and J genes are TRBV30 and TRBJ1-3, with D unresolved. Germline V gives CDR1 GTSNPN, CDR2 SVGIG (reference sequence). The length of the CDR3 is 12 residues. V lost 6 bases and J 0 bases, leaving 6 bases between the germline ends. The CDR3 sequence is CACGSSGNTIYF. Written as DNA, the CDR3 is TGTGCCTGCGGGAGCTCTGGAAACACCATATATTTT.

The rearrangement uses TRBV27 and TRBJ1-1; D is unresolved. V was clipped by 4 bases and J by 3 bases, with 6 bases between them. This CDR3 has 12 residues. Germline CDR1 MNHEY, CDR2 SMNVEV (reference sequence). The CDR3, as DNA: TGTGCCAGCAGTTCCCCCTACACTGAAGCTTTCTTT. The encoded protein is CASSSPYTEAFF.